These T cell receptor beta chains were read from a single sample in a study of shared clonotypes between healthy human individuals. Generated by immunoSEQ multiplex PCR, the TCRdb table keeps only in-frame clones and is missing some. The table includes approximately 1.9 million clones, around 93% detected once. The material sequenced was naive CD8+ T cells from PBMCs. The receptors stem from a man aged 18 to 30 in good health. Some clones in this sample may be carry-over from other donors' samples. Each CDR3 is given with its conserved first and last residue. The order of the fields is V gene, clone size, J gene, D gene, CDR3 DNA, CDR3 protein. D genes are given only for firm matches. Clone size appears in some rows only: once, few, many, or a class for an expanded clone.

v_call: TRBV25-1
clone_size: -
j_call: TRBJ1-4
d_call: TRBD1
cdr3_nt: TGTGCCAGCAGTCACGACAGGGGAATAGCAACTAATGAAAAACTGTTTTTT
cdr3_aa: CASSHDRGIATNEKLFF

v_call: TRBV6-5
clone_size: -
j_call: TRBJ2-7
d_call: -
cdr3_nt: TGTGCCAGCAGCGATGGGGCCGGAGGGGCCTACGAGCAGTACTTC
cdr3_aa: CASSDGAGGAYEQYF

v_call: TRBV28
clone_size: -
j_call: TRBJ1-2
d_call: -
cdr3_nt: TGTGCCAGCAGTTACGAGGGTAGTTATCATGGCTACACCTTC
cdr3_aa: CASSYEGSYHGYTF

v_call: TRBV7-2
clone_size: -
j_call: TRBJ1-1
d_call: TRBD1
cdr3_nt: TGTGCCAGCAGCCCGTCGACAGGGTTGACTGAAGCTTTCTTT
cdr3_aa: CASSPSTGLTEAFF

v_call: TRBV28
clone_size: -
j_call: TRBJ2-7
d_call: -
cdr3_nt: TGTGCCAGCAGTTTACAGGTACACTACGAGCAGTACTTC
cdr3_aa: CASSLQVHYEQYF

v_call: TRBV11-2
clone_size: -
j_call: TRBJ2-5
d_call: -
cdr3_nt: TGTGCCAGCAGCTTAGTTTTGGGAATGTACCAAGAGACCCAGTACTTC
cdr3_aa: CASSLVLGMYQETQYF

v_call: TRBV27
clone_size: -
j_call: TRBJ2-5
d_call: -
cdr3_nt: TGTGCCAGCAGTTTATCCGAAGAGACCCAGTACTTC
cdr3_aa: CASSLSEETQYF

v_call: TRBV11-2
clone_size: -
j_call: TRBJ2-1
d_call: -
cdr3_nt: TGTGCCAGCAGCTTAGTACCAGGTGAGCAGTTCTTC
cdr3_aa: CASSLVPGEQFF

v_call: TRBV16
clone_size: -
j_call: TRBJ1-2
d_call: -
cdr3_nt: TGTGCCAGCAGCCAATCGACAGCCTATGGCTACACCTTC
cdr3_aa: CASSQSTAYGYTF

v_call: TRBV11-2
clone_size: -
j_call: TRBJ2-7
d_call: TRBD2
cdr3_nt: TGTGCCAGCAGCGACCTTAGTAGCGGGAGCGACGAGCAGTACTTC
cdr3_aa: CASSDLSSGSDEQYF

v_call: TRBV19
clone_size: few
j_call: TRBJ1-4
d_call: TRBD1
cdr3_nt: TGTGCCAGTAGTCCGACAGGGCTTAATGAAAAACTGTTTTTT
cdr3_aa: CASSPTGLNEKLFF

v_call: TRBV7-9
clone_size: -
j_call: TRBJ1-4
d_call: -
cdr3_nt: TGTGCCAGCAGCCCCGACCATAATGAAAAACTGTTTTTT
cdr3_aa: CASSPDHNEKLFF

v_call: TRBV28
clone_size: -
j_call: TRBJ1-2
d_call: -
cdr3_nt: TGTGCCAGCAGTTTATCCGCAGAAGCTAACTATGGCTACACCTTC
cdr3_aa: CASSLSAEANYGYTF

v_call: TRBV7-9
clone_size: -
j_call: TRBJ2-5
d_call: -
cdr3_nt: TGTGCCAGCAGCTTCGGCGGGGCCCCCGGAGAGACCCAGTACTTC
cdr3_aa: CASSFGGAPGETQYF

v_call: TRBV28
clone_size: -
j_call: TRBJ1-4
d_call: -
cdr3_nt: TGTGCCAGCGCCCTAGGGACCAGTAATGAAAAACTGTTTTTT
cdr3_aa: CASALGTSNEKLFF

v_call: TRBV29-1
clone_size: -
j_call: TRBJ2-7
d_call: TRBD2
cdr3_nt: TGCAGCGTTGTTTTACTAGCGGGAGGGTCTTACTACGAGCAGTACTTC
cdr3_aa: CSVVLLAGGSYYEQYF

v_call: TRBV19
clone_size: -
j_call: TRBJ2-7
d_call: -
cdr3_nt: TGTGCCAGTAGTATAGGGGGCGGGGCCTCCTACGAGCAGTACTTC
cdr3_aa: CASSIGGGASYEQYF

v_call: TRBV27
clone_size: once
j_call: TRBJ2-4
d_call: TRBD2
cdr3_nt: TGTGCCAGCAGTCCCTTGGGGGGGTTAAACATTCAGTACTTC
cdr3_aa: CASSPLGGLNIQYF

v_call: TRBV28
clone_size: -
j_call: TRBJ2-7
d_call: -
cdr3_nt: TGTGCCAGCAGCCTTCTTAAGGCCTACGAGCAGTACTTC
cdr3_aa: CASSLLKAYEQYF

v_call: TRBV7-3
clone_size: -
j_call: TRBJ1-4
d_call: -
cdr3_nt: TGTGCCAGCAGCTTGCGGTCCCGTGTTAATGAAAAACTGTTTTTT
cdr3_aa: CASSLRSRVNEKLFF

v_call: TRBV9
clone_size: -
j_call: TRBJ2-1
d_call: TRBD2
cdr3_nt: TGTGCCAGCAGCGGTTTCGGGAGGAGCTCCTACAATGAGCAGTTCTTC
cdr3_aa: CASSGFGRSSYNEQFF

v_call: TRBV28
clone_size: -
j_call: TRBJ2-3
d_call: -
cdr3_nt: TGTGCCAGCAGTCCTTTACGGGAGTTAGATACGCAGTATTTT
cdr3_aa: CASSPLRELDTQYF

v_call: TRBV10-1
clone_size: -
j_call: TRBJ2-7
d_call: -
cdr3_nt: TGCGCCAGCAGCGCCCGGGCGGCGGGGCGTCCCTACGAGCAGTACTTC
cdr3_aa: CASSARAAGRPYEQYF

v_call: TRBV27
clone_size: -
j_call: TRBJ1-1
d_call: TRBD1
cdr3_nt: TGTGCCAGCAGTTTAGATCCCAGGGGGCAAGAAGGAGCTTTCTTT
cdr3_aa: CASSLDPRGQEGAFF

v_call: TRBV4-3
clone_size: -
j_call: TRBJ2-1
d_call: TRBD2
cdr3_nt: TGCGCCAGCAGCCAAGACTCACTAGCGGGAACGGTCTTC
cdr3_aa: CASSQDSLAGTVF

v_call: TRBV7-6
clone_size: -
j_call: TRBJ2-3
d_call: -
cdr3_nt: TGTGCCAGCAGCTTAGCGGCTATGGATACGCAGTATTTT
cdr3_aa: CASSLAAMDTQYF

v_call: TRBV16
clone_size: -
j_call: TRBJ1-2
d_call: TRBD1
cdr3_nt: TGTGCCAGCAGCCAAGGGACAGGGAATGGCTACACCTTC
cdr3_aa: CASSQGTGNGYTF

v_call: TRBV4-2
clone_size: -
j_call: TRBJ2-7
d_call: TRBD2
cdr3_nt: TGTGCCAGCAGCCAAGATCCAGCGGGAGACTTCAACGAGCAGTACTTC
cdr3_aa: CASSQDPAGDFNEQYF

v_call: TRBV5-6
clone_size: -
j_call: TRBJ1-2
d_call: -
cdr3_nt: TGTGCCAGCAGCTTGGACGCCTCGGGCTATGGCTACACCTTC
cdr3_aa: CASSLDASGYGYTF

v_call: TRBV5-1
clone_size: -
j_call: TRBJ2-1
d_call: -
cdr3_nt: TGCGCCAGCAGCACAGGGCAAAGCTCCTACAATGAGCAGTTCTTC
cdr3_aa: CASSTGQSSYNEQFF

v_call: TRBV4-1
clone_size: -
j_call: TRBJ1-2
d_call: TRBD1
cdr3_nt: TGCGCCAGCAGCCATCCGCCCCGACAGGGACCGAAAAACTATGGCTACACCTTC
cdr3_aa: CASSHPPRQGPKNYGYTF

v_call: TRBV29-1
clone_size: -
j_call: TRBJ1-1
d_call: TRBD1
cdr3_nt: TGCAGCGTTGAAGTCGAGACCGGGACAGGGTGGTTGGCTTTCTTT
cdr3_aa: CSVEVETGTGWLAFF

v_call: TRBV5-6
clone_size: -
j_call: TRBJ2-7
d_call: TRBD2
cdr3_nt: TGTGCCAGCAGCTTTGGCGGGGGGGTGCCCTACGAGCAGTACTTC
cdr3_aa: CASSFGGGVPYEQYF

v_call: TRBV6-7
clone_size: few
j_call: TRBJ1-5
d_call: -
cdr3_nt: TGTGCCAGCGAGGGGGGTGGCAATCAGCCCCAGCATTTT
cdr3_aa: CASEGGGNQPQHF

v_call: TRBV5-6
clone_size: many
j_call: TRBJ2-1
d_call: TRBD2
cdr3_nt: TGTGCCAGCAGCTGGGGGACTAGCGGGAGGGGTGAGCAGTTCTTC
cdr3_aa: CASSWGTSGRGEQFF

v_call: TRBV25-1
clone_size: -
j_call: TRBJ2-1
d_call: -
cdr3_nt: TGTGCCAGCAGTGAATATGGGGGTAATGAGCAGTTCTTC
cdr3_aa: CASSEYGGNEQFF

v_call: TRBV29-1
clone_size: -
j_call: TRBJ2-5
d_call: -
cdr3_nt: TGCAGCGTCCGTTCGGGTCGGGAGACCCAGTACTTC
cdr3_aa: CSVRSGRETQYF

v_call: TRBV5-6
clone_size: -
j_call: TRBJ1-1
d_call: TRBD1
cdr3_nt: TGTGCCAGCAGCCTCCGCCGGACAGGGAACACTGAAGCTTTCTTT
cdr3_aa: CASSLRRTGNTEAFF

v_call: TRBV6-5
clone_size: -
j_call: TRBJ2-7
d_call: TRBD1
cdr3_nt: TGTGCCAGCAGTTACCGCCAACAGGGGCGCGAGCAGTACTTC
cdr3_aa: CASSYRQQGREQYF

v_call: TRBV6-6
clone_size: -
j_call: TRBJ1-4
d_call: TRBD1
cdr3_nt: TGTGCCAGCAGTTACGTGACAGGGGGTGAAAAACTGTTTTTT
cdr3_aa: CASSYVTGGEKLFF

v_call: TRBV27
clone_size: -
j_call: TRBJ2-7
d_call: -
cdr3_nt: TGTGCCAGCAGTTTATTAGGCAACGAGCAGTACTTC
cdr3_aa: CASSLLGNEQYF

v_call: TRBV27
clone_size: -
j_call: TRBJ2-7
d_call: -
cdr3_nt: TGTGCCAGCAGTTTAAGGTCGGCGATGAACGAGCAGTACTTC
cdr3_aa: CASSLRSAMNEQYF

v_call: TRBV14
clone_size: -
j_call: TRBJ1-1
d_call: -
cdr3_nt: TGTGCCAGCAGCCAAGGAATGAACATGAACACTGAAGCTTTCTTT
cdr3_aa: CASSQGMNMNTEAFF

v_call: TRBV13
clone_size: -
j_call: TRBJ2-1
d_call: TRBD2
cdr3_nt: TGTGCCAGCAGCCGAGGACTAGCGGGAGTAGAGCAGTTCTTC
cdr3_aa: CASSRGLAGVEQFF

v_call: TRBV18
clone_size: -
j_call: TRBJ2-1
d_call: TRBD1
cdr3_nt: TGTGCCAGCTCACCAGGTCCCGGGACAGGCTACAATGAGCAGTTCTTC
cdr3_aa: CASSPGPGTGYNEQFF

v_call: TRBV28
clone_size: -
j_call: TRBJ2-5
d_call: -
cdr3_nt: TGTGCCAGCAGTTTACGGCACGTATTACAAGAGACCCAGTACTTC
cdr3_aa: CASSLRHVLQETQYF

v_call: TRBV18
clone_size: -
j_call: TRBJ2-5
d_call: -
cdr3_nt: TGTGCCAGCTCACCAGGGGGATTCGGGGACCAAGAGACCCAGTACTTC
cdr3_aa: CASSPGGFGDQETQYF

v_call: TRBV7-6
clone_size: -
j_call: TRBJ1-5
d_call: -
cdr3_nt: TGTGCCAGCAGCTTACGCTGGGGGGACAATCAGCCCCAGCATTTT
cdr3_aa: CASSLRWGDNQPQHF

v_call: TRBV19
clone_size: -
j_call: TRBJ2-7
d_call: TRBD2
cdr3_nt: TGTGCCAGTAGTTCTCAGACTAGCGGGAAACCCTACGAGCAGTACTTC
cdr3_aa: CASSSQTSGKPYEQYF

v_call: TRBV15
clone_size: -
j_call: TRBJ1-2
d_call: TRBD1
cdr3_nt: TGTGCCACCAGCAGAGATCTTGGACAGGCGTTCTATGGCTACACCTTC
cdr3_aa: CATSRDLGQAFYGYTF

v_call: TRBV2
clone_size: once
j_call: TRBJ2-7
d_call: -
cdr3_nt: TGTGCCAGCAGGGGCCTCGGAAGCGAGCAGTACTTC
cdr3_aa: CASRGLGSEQYF

v_call: TRBV9
clone_size: -
j_call: TRBJ2-7
d_call: TRBD1
cdr3_nt: TGTGCCAGCAGCGCGGGGGGACAGGGGCCCGAGCAGTACTTC
cdr3_aa: CASSAGGQGPEQYF

v_call: TRBV7-8
clone_size: -
j_call: TRBJ2-1
d_call: -
cdr3_nt: TGTGCCAGCAGCTTAAGGAGCGGCCTCATATCCCACAATGAGCAGTTCTTC
cdr3_aa: CASSLRSGLISHNEQFF

v_call: TRBV7-8
clone_size: -
j_call: TRBJ2-1
d_call: TRBD2
cdr3_nt: TGTGCCAGCAGCTTAGCGCAGTCGTCTAGCGGGACCCACAATGAGCAGTTCTTC
cdr3_aa: CASSLAQSSSGTHNEQFF